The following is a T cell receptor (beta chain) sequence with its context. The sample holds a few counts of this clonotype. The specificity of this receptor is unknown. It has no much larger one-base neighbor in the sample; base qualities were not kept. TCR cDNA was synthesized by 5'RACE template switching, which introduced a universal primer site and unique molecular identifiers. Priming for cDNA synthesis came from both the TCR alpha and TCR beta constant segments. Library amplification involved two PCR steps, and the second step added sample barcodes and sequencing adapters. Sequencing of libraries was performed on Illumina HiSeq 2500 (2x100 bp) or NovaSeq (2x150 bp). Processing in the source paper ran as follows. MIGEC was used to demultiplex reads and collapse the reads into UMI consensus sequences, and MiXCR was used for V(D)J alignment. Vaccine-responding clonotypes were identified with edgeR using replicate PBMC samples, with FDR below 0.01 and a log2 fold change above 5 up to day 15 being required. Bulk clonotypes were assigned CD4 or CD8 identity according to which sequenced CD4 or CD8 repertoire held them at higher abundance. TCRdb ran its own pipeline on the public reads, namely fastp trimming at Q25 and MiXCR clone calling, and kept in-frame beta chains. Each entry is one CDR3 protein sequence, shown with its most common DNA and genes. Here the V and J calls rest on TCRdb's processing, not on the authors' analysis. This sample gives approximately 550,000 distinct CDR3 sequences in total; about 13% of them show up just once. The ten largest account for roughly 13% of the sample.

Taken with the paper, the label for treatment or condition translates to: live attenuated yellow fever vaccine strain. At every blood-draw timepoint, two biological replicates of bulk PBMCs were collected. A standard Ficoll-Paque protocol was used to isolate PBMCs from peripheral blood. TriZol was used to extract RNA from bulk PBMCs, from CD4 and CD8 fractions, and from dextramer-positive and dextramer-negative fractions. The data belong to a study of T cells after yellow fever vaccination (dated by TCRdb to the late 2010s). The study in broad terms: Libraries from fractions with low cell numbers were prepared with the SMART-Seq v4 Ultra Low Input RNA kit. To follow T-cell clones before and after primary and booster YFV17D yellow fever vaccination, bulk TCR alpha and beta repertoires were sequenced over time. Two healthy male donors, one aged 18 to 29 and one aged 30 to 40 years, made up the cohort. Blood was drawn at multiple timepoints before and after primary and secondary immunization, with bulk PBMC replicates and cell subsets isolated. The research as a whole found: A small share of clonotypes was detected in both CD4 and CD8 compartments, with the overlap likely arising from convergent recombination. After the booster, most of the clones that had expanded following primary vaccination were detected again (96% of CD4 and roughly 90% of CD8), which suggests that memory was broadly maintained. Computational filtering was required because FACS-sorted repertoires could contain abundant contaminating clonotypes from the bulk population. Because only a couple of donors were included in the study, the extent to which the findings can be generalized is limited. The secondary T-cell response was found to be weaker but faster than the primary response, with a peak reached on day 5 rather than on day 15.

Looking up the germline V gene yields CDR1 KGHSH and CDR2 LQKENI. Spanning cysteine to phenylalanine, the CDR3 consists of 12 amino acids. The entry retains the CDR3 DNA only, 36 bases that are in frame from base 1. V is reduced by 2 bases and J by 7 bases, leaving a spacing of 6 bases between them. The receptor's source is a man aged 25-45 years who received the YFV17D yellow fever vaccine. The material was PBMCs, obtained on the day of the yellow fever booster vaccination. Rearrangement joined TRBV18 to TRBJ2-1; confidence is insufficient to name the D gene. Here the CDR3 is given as CASSPTMNEQFF. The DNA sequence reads TGTGCCAGCTCACCAACGATGAATGAGCAGTTCTTC. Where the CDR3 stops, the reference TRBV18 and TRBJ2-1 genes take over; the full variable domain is NAGVMQNPRHLVRRRGQEARLRCSPMKGHSHVYWYRQLPEEGLKFMVYLQKENIIDESGMPKERFSAEFPKEGPSILRIQQVVRGDSAAYFCASSPTMNEQFFGPGTRLTVL.